The next 9 T cell receptor beta chains were all read from a single sample in a study of T cell repertoires in cytomegalovirus infection. No antigens are known for them. TCRdb re-called the reads through MiXCR, storing one row per CDR3 protein. The sample consists of hundreds of thousands of distinct CDR3 sequences, roughly 46% of them appearing once. Sequences were derived from cultured PBMCs, sampled from culture after CMV antigen stimulation. The receptors stem from a human donor in good health (CMV status not recorded). Some clones in this sample may be carry-over from other donors' samples.

V gene TRBV5-6 combines with J gene TRBJ2-7; 11 bases are shared with TRBD2. V lost 4 bases and J lost 4; bases outside the gene matches: 16. The V gene's germline CDR1 is SGHDT and CDR2 YYEEEE. The CDR3 runs 18 residues. The CDR3: CASSASGTSGRRVYEQYF. The DNA of the CDR3 is TGTGCCAGCAGCGCCTCCGGCACTAGCGGGAGACGGGTTTACGAGCAGTACTTC.

This sequence joins TRBV7-2 and TRBJ2-2; D possibly corresponds to TRBD1 (5 bases). Germline assignment: CDR1 SGHTA and CDR2 FQGNSA. V was clipped by 7 bases and J by 5 bases, with 17 bases between them. The CDR3 totals 15 residues. The CDR3 bases are TGTGCCAGCATCAGGAGCAGGGTTGGGACCGGGGAGCTGTTTTTT. Its translation: CASIRSRVGTGELFF.

The chain is built from TRBV4-1 and TRBJ2-7; TRBD2 matches at 12 bases. Losses at the gene ends were 0 bases for V and 4 bases for J; bases not matched to a gene: 4. This CDR3 spans 16 amino acids. Germline-derived CDR1 and CDR2 are MGHRA and YSYEKL. CDR3 region: CASSQDPTSGSYEQYF. In nucleotides, the CDR3 is TGCGCCAGCAGCCAAGATCCGACTAGCGGGAGTTACGAGCAGTACTTC.

This chain's CDR3 is CSAPGDFQETQYF. The CDR3 DNA follows: TGCAGTGCCCCCGGGGACTTCCAAGAGACCCAGTACTTC. The chain is built from TRBV20-1 and TRBJ2-5; weak D call: TRBD2 (6 bases). The CDR3 is 13 amino acids. Germline CDR1 is DFQATT and CDR2 is SNEGSKA (reference sequence). The ends were cut back, 6 bases at V and 1 base at J, with 12 bases in the middle.

This chain links TRBV7-2 with TRBJ1-2; D remains ambiguous. Trimming removed 7 bases at V and 8 bases at J, with 17 bases between. The CDR3 covers 13 residues. Germline assignment: CDR1 SGHTA and CDR2 FQGNSA. DNA for the CDR3: TGTGCCAGCACCCCAACCCCAGGTCTCGGCTACACCTTC. This translates into CASTPTPGLGYTF.

The rearrangement joins TRBV4-1 to TRBJ2-6; no reliable D call. Germline CDR1 MGHRA, CDR2 YSYEKL. The CDR3 totals 15 residues. V was pared by 3 bases and J by 4 bases, with 10 bases between. CDR3 nucleotides: TGCGCCAGCAGCCATGAATACTCCGGGGCCAACGTCCTGACTTTC. Amino acids: CASSHEYSGANVLTF.

In its sample, this clonotype was seen a few times. The chain is built from TRBV7-9 and TRBJ1-3; 9 bases agree with TRBD1. Trimming removed 6 bases from V and 2 bases from J; junction bases left unmatched: 11. CDR3 length equals 17 residues. CDR1 is SEHNR and CDR2 is FQNEAQ in the germline V gene (reference sequence). The CDR3 sequence: CASSERTGEVTGNTIYF. CDR3 nucleotides: TGTGCCAGCAGTGAAAGGACAGGGGAAGTAACTGGAAACACCATATATTTT.

The chain uses TRBV7-2 and TRBJ1-2; D may be TRBD1 (6 bases). The CDR3 contains 16 residues. CDR1 and CDR2 (germline): SGHTA, FQGNSA. Deletions cut 6 bases from V and 0 bases from J, with 17 bases between. The CDR3 DNA reads TGTGCCAGCAGTTCCTCTACAGGGAAAGCTAACTATGGCTACACCTTC. It translates to CASSSSTGKANYGYTF.

The CDR3 loop is CASSNRDGSYEQYF. For the CDR3, the DNA is TGTGCCAGCAGTAACCGGGACGGCTCCTACGAGCAGTACTTC. The chain recombines TRBV27 with TRBJ2-7; D might be TRBD1 or TRBD2, each matching 5 bases. Trimming shortened V by 5 bases and J by 0 bases, and 11 bases separated the two germline ends. Per the germline V gene, CDR1 is MNHEY and CDR2 is SMNVEV (reference sequence). The CDR3 totals 14 residues.